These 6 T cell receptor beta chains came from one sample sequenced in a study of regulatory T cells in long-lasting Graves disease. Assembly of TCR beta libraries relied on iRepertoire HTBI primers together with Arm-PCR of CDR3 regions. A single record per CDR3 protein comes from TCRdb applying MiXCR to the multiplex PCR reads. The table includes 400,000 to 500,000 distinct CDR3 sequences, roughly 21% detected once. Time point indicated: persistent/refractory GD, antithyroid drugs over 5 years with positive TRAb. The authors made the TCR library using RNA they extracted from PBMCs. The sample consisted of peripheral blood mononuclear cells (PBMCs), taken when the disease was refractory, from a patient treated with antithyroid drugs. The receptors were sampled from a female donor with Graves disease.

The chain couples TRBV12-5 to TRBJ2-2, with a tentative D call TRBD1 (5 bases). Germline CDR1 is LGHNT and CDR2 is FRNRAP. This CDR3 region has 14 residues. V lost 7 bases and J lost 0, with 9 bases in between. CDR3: CASDPDTNTGELFF. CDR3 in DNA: TGTGCTAGTGATCCGGACACGAACACCGGGGAGCTGTTTTTT.

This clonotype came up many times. CDR3 coding DNA: TGTGCCTGGAGTCCCGGAGACAGGGGTATTGAAGCTTTCTTT. This translates into CAWSPGDRGIEAFF. The chain is built from TRBV30 and TRBJ1-1, with TRBD1 matching over 8 bases. Per germline, CDR1 GTSNPN and CDR2 SVGIG (reference sequence). The V gene end was trimmed by 2 bases and the J gene end by 7 bases; junction bases not matched to a gene: 9. The CDR3 extends over 14 amino acids.

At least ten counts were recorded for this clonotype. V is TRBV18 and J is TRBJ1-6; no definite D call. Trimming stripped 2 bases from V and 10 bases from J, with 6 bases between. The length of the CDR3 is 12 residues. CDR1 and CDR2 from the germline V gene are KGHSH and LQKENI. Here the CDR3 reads CASSPGGSPLHF. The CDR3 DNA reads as TGTGCCAGCTCACCAGGAGGATCACCCCTCCACTTT.

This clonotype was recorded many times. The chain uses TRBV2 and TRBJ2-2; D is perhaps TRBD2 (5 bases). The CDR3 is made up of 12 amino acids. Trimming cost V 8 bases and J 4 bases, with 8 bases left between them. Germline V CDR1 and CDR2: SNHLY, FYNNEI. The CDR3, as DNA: TGTGCCAGCTCTGGGAGCACCGGGGAGCTGTTTTTT. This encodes CASSGSTGELFF.

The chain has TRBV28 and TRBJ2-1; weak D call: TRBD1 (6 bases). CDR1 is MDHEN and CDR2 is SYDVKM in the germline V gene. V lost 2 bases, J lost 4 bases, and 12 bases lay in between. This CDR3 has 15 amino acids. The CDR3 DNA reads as TGTGCCAGCAGTTTAAAACAGGGACGTTACAATGAGCAGTTCTTC. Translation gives CASSLKQGRYNEQFF.

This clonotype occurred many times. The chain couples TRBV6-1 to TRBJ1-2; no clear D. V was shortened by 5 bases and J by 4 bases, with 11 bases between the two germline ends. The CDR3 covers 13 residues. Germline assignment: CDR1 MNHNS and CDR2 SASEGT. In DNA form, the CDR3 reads TGTGCCAGCAGTCCTACACCCGGCTATGGCTACACCTTC. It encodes CASSPTPGYGYTF.